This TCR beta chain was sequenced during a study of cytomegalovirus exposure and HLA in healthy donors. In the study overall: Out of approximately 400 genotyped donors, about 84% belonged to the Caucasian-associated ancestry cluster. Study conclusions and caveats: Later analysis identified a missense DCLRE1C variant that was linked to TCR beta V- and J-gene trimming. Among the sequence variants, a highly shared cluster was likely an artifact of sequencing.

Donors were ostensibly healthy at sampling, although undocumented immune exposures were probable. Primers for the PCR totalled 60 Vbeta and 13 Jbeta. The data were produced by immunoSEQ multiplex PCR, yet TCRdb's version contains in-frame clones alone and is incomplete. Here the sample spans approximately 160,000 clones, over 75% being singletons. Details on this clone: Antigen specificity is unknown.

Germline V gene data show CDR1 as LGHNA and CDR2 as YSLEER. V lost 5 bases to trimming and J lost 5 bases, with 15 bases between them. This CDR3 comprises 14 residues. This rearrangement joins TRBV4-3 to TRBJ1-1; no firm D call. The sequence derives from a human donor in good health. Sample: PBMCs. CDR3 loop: CASSKLIGRTEAFF. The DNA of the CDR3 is TGCGCCAGCAGCAAATTAATCGGGAGGACTGAAGCTTTCTTT.